The next 26 T cell receptor beta chains were all read from a single sample in a study of cytomegalovirus exposure and HLA in healthy donors. A multiplex PCR was run with 60 Vbeta primers and 13 Jbeta primers. This table comes from immunoSEQ multiplex PCR, and its TCRdb copy is limited to in-frame clones, with some not included. This sample has around 150,000 clones, with roughly 85% found just once. The specimen was PBMCs. These receptors originate from a male donor in good health and CMV-seronegative.

CDR3 sequence reads: CATSSGSYNEQFF. In nucleotides, the CDR3 is TGTGCCACATCTAGCGGGAGCTACAATGAGCAGTTCTTC. The chain has TRBV11-1 and TRBJ2-1; 10 nucleotides match TRBD2. V was clipped by 10 bases and J by 3 bases; unmatched bases: 3. Germline V gene sequence: CDR1 SGHAT, CDR2 FQDESV (reference sequence). This CDR3 is 13 amino acids long.

This clone was seen a few times. The chain recombines TRBV5-4 with TRBJ1-1; the match to TRBD1 covers 9 bases. J was trimmed by 3 bases and V by 3 bases; bases with no gene match: 6. CDR3 length: 15 amino acids. Per germline, CDR1 SGHNT and CDR2 YYREEE (reference sequence). CDR3 sequence (DNA): TGTGCCAGCAGCTCGGACAGGGGAGGTGACACTGAAGCTTTCTTT. This gives the protein CASSSDRGGDTEAFF.

The count of this clone is one. V and J are TRBV10-3 and TRBJ1-1, with D perhaps matching TRBD1 (6 bases). Germline V CDR1 and CDR2: ENHRY, SYGVKD. This CDR3 comprises 14 residues. V lost 2 bases to trimming and J lost 1 base, with 8 bases between them. CDR3 DNA: TGTGCCATCAGTGAGACAGGGAGGAACACTGAAGCTTTCTTT. Its protein is CAISETGRNTEAFF.

The rearrangement uses TRBV4-1 and TRBJ1-1; D is perhaps TRBD1 (5 bases). This CDR3 contains 15 residues. Germline assignment: CDR1 MGHRA and CDR2 YSYEKL. With 4 bases removed from V and 1 base from J, the gap between germline ends came to 13 bases. In DNA, the CDR3 is TGCGCCAGCAGCCTAGGGGCGGGGGGGAACACTGAAGCTTTCTTT. Its translation: CASSLGAGGNTEAFF.

The rearrangement joins TRBV6-1 to TRBJ1-6; 8 bases match TRBD1. The CDR3 is 14 residues long. Per germline, CDR1 MNHNS and CDR2 SASEGT. Trimming took 7 bases from V and 4 from J; bases not matched to a gene: 3. The CDR3 DNA follows: TGTGCCAGCAATGGACAGGGATATAATTCACCCCTCCACTTT. Amino acid sequence: CASNGQGYNSPLHF.

The gene calls are TRBV5-4 and TRBJ2-6, with D perhaps TRBD1 (6 bases). V lost 1 base, J lost 2 bases, and 7 bases lay in between. Germline V gene data show CDR1 as SGHNT and CDR2 as YYREEE (reference sequence). The CDR3 totals 15 residues. The CDR3 sequence: CASSLSGAGANVLTF. CDR3 DNA sequence: TGTGCCAGCAGCTTGTCAGGGGCTGGGGCCAACGTCCTGACTTTC. The variable domain in full, completed from reference TRBV5-4 and TRBJ2-6, reads ETGVTQSPTHLIKTRGQQVTLRCSSQSGHNTVSWYQQALGQGPQFIFQYYREEENGRGNFPPRFSGLQFPNYSSELNVNALELDDSALYLCASSLSGAGANVLTFGAGSRLTVL.

This chain joins TRBV5-8 and TRBJ2-7; TRBD1 matches 10 bases. The ends lost 0 bases at V and 1 base at J; junction bases unmatched: 4. Germline V gene lookup returns CDR1 SGHTS and CDR2 YDEGEE. This CDR3 contains 16 residues. CDR3 residues: CASSLGRDRGSYEQYF. The CDR3 coding sequence is TGTGCCAGCAGCTTGGGGCGGGACAGGGGATCCTACGAGCAGTACTTC.

The chain joins TRBV6-6 to TRBJ1-4, with 7 bases lining up with TRBD1. Trimming cost V 5 bases and J 8 bases; bases outside gene matches: 14. The CDR3 length is 16 residues. Germline CDR1 reads MNHNY; CDR2 reads SVGAGI (reference sequence). The CDR3 loop is CASSLRVGGLLEKLFF. The DNA of the CDR3 is TGTGCCAGCAGTCTCAGGGTAGGGGGCCTTTTAGAAAAACTGTTTTTT.

This sequence joins TRBV2 and TRBJ1-5; 9 bases line up with TRBD1. There are 15 residues in the CDR3. The V gene's germline CDR1 is SNHLY and CDR2 FYNNEI. J lost 4 bases, V lost 2 bases, and 3 bases had no gene match. CDR3 sequence: CASSEMGQGNQPQHF. CDR3 in DNA: TGTGCCAGCAGTGAAATGGGACAGGGTAATCAGCCCCAGCATTTT.

The genes are TRBV11-2 and TRBJ1-1; D ambiguous. Trimming shortened V by 0 bases and J by 6 bases, and 11 bases separated the two germline ends. The CDR3 consists of 14 residues. Germline loops: CDR1 SGHAT, CDR2 FQNNGV. CDR3 in amino acids: CASSLDLILAEAFF. In nucleotides, the CDR3 is TGTGCCAGCAGCTTAGACCTCATATTAGCTGAAGCTTTCTTT.

The gene calls are TRBV11-3 and TRBJ1-4; 9 bases map to TRBD1. This CDR3 is 15 amino acids long. Germline V gives CDR1 SGHNT, CDR2 YENEEA. With V trimmed by 4 bases and J by 7 bases, 7 bases remained unmatched. DNA of the CDR3: TGTGCCAGCAGCTCTACAGGGGGCAACGGTGAAAAACTGTTTTTT. Residues: CASSSTGGNGEKLFF.

The V and J genes are TRBV19 and TRBJ1-1; D remains ambiguous. The V gene lost 4 bases and the J gene lost 0 bases, with 9 bases spanning the gap. The CDR3 is made up of 14 amino acids. CDR1 and CDR2 from the germline V gene are LNHDA and SQIVND (reference sequence). CDR3 residues: CASSTSRLNTEAFF. In nucleotides, the CDR3 is TGTGCCAGTAGTACATCCAGGCTGAACACTGAAGCTTTCTTT.

The table lists this clone with a few counts. The J gene is TRBJ2-2, the V gene TRBV7-2, with D possibly matching TRBD2 (6 bases). Trimming left V 3 bases short and J 7 bases short, with 9 bases between. The CDR3 loop spans 13 amino acids. Germline CDR1 is SGHTA and CDR2 is FQGNSA. For the CDR3, the DNA is TGTGCCAGCAGCTTGACTAGTGGCGGGGAGCTGTTTTTT. Translated: CASSLTSGGELFF.

The chain uses TRBV30 and TRBJ2-7, with a tentative D call TRBD1 (5 bases). Trimming pared 6 bases from V and 4 bases from J, leaving 13 bases between. Germline values: CDR1 GTSNPN, CDR2 SVGIG (reference sequence). This CDR3 contains 12 residues. CDR3 protein: CACRASGYEQYF. The CDR3 coding sequence is TGTGCCTGCAGGGCCTCCGGGTACGAGCAGTACTTC.

The V and J genes are TRBV5-1 and TRBJ2-5; no clear D gene. V lost 1 base and J lost 1, with 8 bases in between. Germline V gene sequence: CDR1 SGHRS, CDR2 YFSETQ. The CDR3 runs 14 residues. The CDR3 protein is CASSLPEVQETQYF. The CDR3 DNA reads as TGCGCCAGCAGCTTGCCAGAAGTCCAAGAGACCCAGTACTTC.

A few counts support this clone. The chain combines TRBV4-3 with TRBJ1-6; possible D gene TRBD1, 6 bases. The germline V gene encodes CDR1 LGHNA and CDR2 YSLEER. The CDR3 runs to 12 residues. V was pared by 1 base and J by 12 bases, with 7 bases between. The CDR3 nucleotides are TGCGCCAGCAGCCAAGGAGGGGGACCCCTCCACTTT. Its protein product is CASSQGGGPLHF.

This clone was counted only a few times. The rearrangement links TRBV18 to TRBJ2-7; D possibly corresponds to TRBD1 (5 bases). The V gene lost 4 bases and the J gene lost 1 base, with 8 bases spanning the gap. The CDR3 totals 13 residues. Germline-derived CDR1 and CDR2 are KGHSH and LQKENI. The CDR3 region has the DNA TGTGCCAGCTCACAGGGGAATTCCTACGAGCAGTACTTC. Translating it yields CASSQGNSYEQYF.

The rearrangement uses TRBV18 and TRBJ2-1, with 9 bases lining up with TRBD1. The CDR3 is made up of 17 amino acids. The germline CDR1 and CDR2 sequences are KGHSH and LQKENI. V lost 0 bases to trimming and J lost 1 base; unmatched junction nucleotides: 4. The CDR3 reads CASSPPLGTGSYNEQFF. The CDR3 DNA sequence: TGTGCCAGCTCACCACCGCTCGGGACAGGGTCCTACAATGAGCAGTTCTTC. The full variable domain, with the rest looked up from reference TRBV18 and TRBJ2-1, is NAGVMQNPRHLVRRRGQEARLRCSPMKGHSHVYWYRQLPEEGLKFMVYLQKENIIDESGMPKERFSAEFPKEGPSILRIQQVVRGDSAAYFCASSPPLGTGSYNEQFFGPGTRLTVL.

In its sample, this clone was seen once. The gene calls are TRBV27 and TRBJ2-7; D is possibly TRBD1 (6 bases). From germline, CDR1 is MNHEY and CDR2 SMNVEV (reference sequence). The CDR3 has 13 residues. Trimming left V 5 bases short and J 5 bases short, with 13 bases between. The CDR3: CASSTGRGHEQYF. The CDR3 nucleotides are TGTGCCAGCAGTACCGGCAGGGGCCACGAGCAGTACTTC.

In the case of this clone: Relative to the germline gene, one junction end is altered; a read error may explain this. Other DNA sequences of this sample code for an identical CDR3. The CDR3 loop is CASRARDSLLEQYF. The CDR3 coding sequence is TGTGCCAGTAGGGCCCGGGACAGTCTACTCGAGCAGTATTTC. This chain connects TRBV19 to TRBJ2-7; 7 bases fit TRBD1. The CDR3 has 14 amino acids. From germline, CDR1 is LNHDA and CDR2 SQIVND (reference sequence).

The gene calls are TRBV5-5 and TRBJ2-1, with D unclear. V was trimmed by 1 base and J by 0 bases, leaving 8 bases between them. Germline V gene data show CDR1 as SGHKS and CDR2 as YYEKEE (reference sequence). The CDR3 extends over 15 amino acids. CDR3 amino acids: CASSLTSSSYNEQFF. DNA for the CDR3: TGTGCCAGCAGCTTGACGAGTTCCTCCTACAATGAGCAGTTCTTC. Using reference TRBV5-5 and TRBJ2-1 for the parts outside the CDR3, the full variable domain is DAGVTQSPTHLIKTRGQQVTLRCSPISGHKSVSWYQQVLGQGPQFIFQYYEKEERGRGNFPDRFSARQFPNYSSELNVNALLLGDSALYLCASSLTSSSYNEQFFGPGTRLTVL.

This clone was seen once. The chain employs TRBV9 and TRBJ2-1; 9 nucleotides agree with TRBD2. J was trimmed by 5 bases and V by 3 bases; bases with no gene match: 6. The germline CDR1 and CDR2 sequences are SGDLS and YYNGEE. CDR3 length: 15 residues. CDR3 in amino acids: CASSGRLAANNEQFF. CDR3 sequence (DNA): TGTGCCAGCAGCGGACGACTAGCGGCAAACAATGAGCAGTTCTTC.

The rearrangement joins TRBV7-8 to TRBJ2-1; D call uncertain. The CDR3 loop spans 12 amino acids. Germline loops: CDR1 SGHVS, CDR2 FQNEAQ. V lost 5 bases to trimming and J lost 4 bases, with 6 bases between them. The CDR3 DNA reads as TGTGCCAGCAGCCCGCGGTACAATGAGCAGTTCTTC. It codes for CASSPRYNEQFF.

This chain connects TRBV2 to TRBJ1-1, with D tentatively TRBD1 (5 bases). This CDR3 comprises 13 residues. CDR1 is SNHLY, CDR2 FYNNEI, per germline. V was cut by 5 bases and J by 4 bases, with 11 bases left in between. CDR3 nucleotides: TGTGCCAGCAGTACCCAGGGCGGCACTGAAGCTTTCTTT. Translated, it gives CASSTQGGTEAFF.

This chain uses TRBV29-1 with TRBJ2-5; D might be TRBD1 (5 bases). Germline CDR1 is SQVTM and CDR2 is ANQGSEA. CDR3 length: 12 residues. The V end lost 7 bases, the J end lost 5 bases, and 14 bases lay between the germline ends. The CDR3 DNA is TGCAGCGGGACACGGGCGGCTGAGACCCAGTACTTC. Translated, it gives CSGTRAAETQYF.

The chain links TRBV7-3 to TRBJ2-5; 7 bases match TRBD1. The length of the CDR3 is 14 residues. Germline V lookup: CDR1 SGHTA, CDR2 FQGTGA. V gave up 5 bases and J gave up 5 bases; unmatched junction bases: 8. The CDR3, as DNA: TGTGCCAGCAGCCCAGCAGGGGGTTGGGAGACCCAGTACTTC. Protein sequence: CASSPAGGWETQYF.